This TCR beta chain was sequenced in a study of T cell repertoires in cytomegalovirus infection. Whole-study context: In public TCR beta signatures, there were indications of both CMV infection and matching HLA type.

TCRdb reprocessed the reads with MiXCR, giving one entry per CDR3 protein. The data contain roughly 500,000 distinct CDR3 sequences, roughly a third of them seen just once; the ten biggest clones take up roughly a sixth. Turning to this clonotype: The antigen is not known.

Trimming at V came to 7 bases and at J to 3 bases, leaving 7 bases not matched to a gene. The length of the CDR3 is 17 residues. CDR1 and CDR2 (germline): MNHEY, SVGEGT. The V gene is TRBV6-2 or TRBV6-3, the J gene TRBJ2-2; TRBD2 matches 14 bases. This receptor was taken from a human donor in good health (CMV status not recorded). Some clones in this sample may be carry-over from other donors' samples. This specimen consisted of cultured PBMCs, obtained from culture after CMV antigen stimulation. Written as DNA, the CDR3 is TGTGCCAGCATGACTAGCGGGAGGGCCTTGGACACCGGGGAGCTGTTTTTT. Protein product: CASMTSGRALDTGELFF.